This T cell receptor (beta chain) was documented in a study of human T cells and chemical hapten exposure. Across the study: TCR yields per sample varied mostly from small pooled library volume differences.

In TCRdb, the RACE reads were re-called with MiXCR into one record per CDR3 protein. In the table there are more than 250,000 distinct CDR3 sequences, about 9.4% of which are singletons. The time point here: pre-sensitization, week 0. Treatment denoted: therapeutic diphenylcyclopropenone sensitization with weekly scalp DPC. The trim removed 6 bases at V and 8 bases at J, leaving 3 bases unmatched. Germline V gives CDR1 MNHEY, CDR2 SVGEGT. The CDR3 extends over 12 amino acids. Whole-study results and caveats: Expanded TCRs made up significantly more big CDR3 similarity clusters than controls did. As patch test score rose, PT1 expanded TCR counts tended to rise as well.

For this clonotype: Antigen specificity is unknown.

Source: whole blood, taken in connection with sensitization to the hapten diphenylcyclopropenone (DPC). The source is a middle-aged woman with alopecia areata. Some clones in this sample may be carry-over from other donors' samples. V gene TRBV6-2 or TRBV6-3 combines with J gene TRBJ1-2; 10 positions agree with TRBD1. As DNA, the CDR3 is TGTGCCAGCAGGACAGGGGGCGAAGGCTACACCTTC. As protein: CASRTGGEGYTF.